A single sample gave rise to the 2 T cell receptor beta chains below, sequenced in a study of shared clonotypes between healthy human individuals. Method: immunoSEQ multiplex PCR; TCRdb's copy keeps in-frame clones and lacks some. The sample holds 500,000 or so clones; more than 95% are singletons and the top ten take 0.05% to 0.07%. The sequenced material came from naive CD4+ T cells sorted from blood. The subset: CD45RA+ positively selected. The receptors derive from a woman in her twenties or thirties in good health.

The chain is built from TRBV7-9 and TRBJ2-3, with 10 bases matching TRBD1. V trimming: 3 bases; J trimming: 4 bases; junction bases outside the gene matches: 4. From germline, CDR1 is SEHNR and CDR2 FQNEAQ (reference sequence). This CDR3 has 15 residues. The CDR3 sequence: CASSFGTGVPDTQYF. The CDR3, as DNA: TGTGCCAGCAGCTTCGGGACAGGGGTCCCAGATACGCAGTATTTT.

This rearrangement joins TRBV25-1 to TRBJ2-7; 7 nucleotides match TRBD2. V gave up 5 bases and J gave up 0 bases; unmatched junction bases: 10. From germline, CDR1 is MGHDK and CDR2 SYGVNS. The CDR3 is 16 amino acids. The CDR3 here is CASSLGTSEYSYEQYF. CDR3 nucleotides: TGTGCCAGCAGTCTGGGTACTAGCGAGTACTCCTACGAGCAGTACTTC.